The rows below give T cell receptor beta chains drawn from one sample of a study of shared clonotypes between healthy human individuals. TCRdb keeps only in-frame clones here, not all; method: immunoSEQ multiplex PCR. The sample includes some 1.5 million clones, about 98% of them seen just once. Sequenced material: naive CD4+ T cells sorted from blood. Source of these receptors: a man aged 30 to 39 in good health. Each CDR3 is given with its conserved first and last residue.

j_call v_call cdr3_aa
TRBJ1-2 TRBV10-1 CASSESIIPAGYYGYTF
TRBJ2-3 TRBV9 CASSVASPDTQYF
TRBJ2-7 TRBV18 CASSPLAVVDEQYF
TRBJ1-5 TRBV6-6 CASSYLGESRNQPQHF
TRBJ2-3 TRBV4-2 CASSQAAGGRADTQYF
TRBJ1-2 TRBV19 CATTGTGGNVYGYTF
TRBJ2-1 TRBV5-1 CASSLDSSRNNEQFF
TRBJ1-2 TRBV28 CASIPGGISGGYTF
TRBJ1-5 TRBV6-4 CASDETVSNQPQHF
TRBJ2-5 TRBV5-1 CASSKGTGTGETQYF
TRBJ1-2 TRBV28 CASSGPGTGLYGYTF
TRBJ2-5 TRBV6-5 CASSRRDRDQSTQYF
TRBJ1-3 TRBV5-5 CASSRTESTFSGNTIYF
TRBJ2-7 TRBV6-4 CASSDSLSVGQYF
TRBJ1-2 TRBV28 CASSLAGNYGYTF
TRBJ1-5 TRBV6-1 CATLDRSNQPQHF
TRBJ2-1 TRBV4-2 CASSQVGGSYNEQFF
TRBJ1-5 TRBV7-9 CASSRVAHQPQHF
TRBJ2-7 TRBV5-1 CASSFELAGGMEQYF
TRBJ2-1 TRBV19 CASSKRLAGYNEQFF
TRBJ2-5 TRBV6-5 CASSYSGGDQETQYF
TRBJ2-7 TRBV28 CASSRQYYEQYF
TRBJ2-4 TRBV5-1 CASSLEASTGGIQYF
TRBJ2-7 TRBV5-1 CASRSRTLGEQYF
TRBJ2-3 TRBV6-4 CASSDQGLAGGLSSTDTQYF
TRBJ2-2 TRBV11-2 CASSPHRTGDGWNTGELFF
TRBJ1-1 TRBV4-1 CASSHTRGTTEAFF